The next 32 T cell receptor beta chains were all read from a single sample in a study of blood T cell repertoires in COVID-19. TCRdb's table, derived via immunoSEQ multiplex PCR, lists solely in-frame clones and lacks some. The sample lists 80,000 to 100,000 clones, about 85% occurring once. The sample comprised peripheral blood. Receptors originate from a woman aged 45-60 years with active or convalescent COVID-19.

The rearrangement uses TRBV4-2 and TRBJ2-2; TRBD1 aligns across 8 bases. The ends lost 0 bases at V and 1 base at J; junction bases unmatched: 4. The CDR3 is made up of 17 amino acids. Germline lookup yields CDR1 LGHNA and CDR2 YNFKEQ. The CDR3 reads CASSQEDRGKNTGELFF. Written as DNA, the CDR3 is TGTGCCAGCAGCCAAGAAGACAGGGGCAAGAACACCGGGGAGCTGTTTTTT.

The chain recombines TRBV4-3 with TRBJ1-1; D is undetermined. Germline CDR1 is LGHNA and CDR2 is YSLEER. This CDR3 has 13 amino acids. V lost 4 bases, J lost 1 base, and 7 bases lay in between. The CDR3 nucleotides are TGCGCCAGCAGCCGGGCAGGGAACACTGAAGCTTTCTTT. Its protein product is CASSRAGNTEAFF.

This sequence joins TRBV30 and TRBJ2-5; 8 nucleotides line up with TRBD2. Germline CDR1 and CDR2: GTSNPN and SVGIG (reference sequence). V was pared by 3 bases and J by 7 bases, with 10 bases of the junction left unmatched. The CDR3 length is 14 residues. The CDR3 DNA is TGTGCCTGGAGCCCCCCCGGACTAGCTGGGACCCAGTACTTC. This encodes CAWSPPGLAGTQYF.

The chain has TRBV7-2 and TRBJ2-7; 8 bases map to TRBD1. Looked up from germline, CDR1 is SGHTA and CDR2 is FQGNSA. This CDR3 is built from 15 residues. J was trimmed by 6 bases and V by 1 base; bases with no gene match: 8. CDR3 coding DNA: TGTGCCAGCAGCTTAGTAGGGCAGGGGGCGAGCGAGCAGTACTTC. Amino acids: CASSLVGQGASEQYF.

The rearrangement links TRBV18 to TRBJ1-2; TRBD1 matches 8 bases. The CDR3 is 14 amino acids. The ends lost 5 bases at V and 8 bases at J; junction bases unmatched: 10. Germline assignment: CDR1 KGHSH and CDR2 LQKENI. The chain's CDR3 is CASSEGTGGWGYTF. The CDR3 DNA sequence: TGTGCCAGCTCAGAAGGGACAGGAGGATGGGGCTACACCTTC.

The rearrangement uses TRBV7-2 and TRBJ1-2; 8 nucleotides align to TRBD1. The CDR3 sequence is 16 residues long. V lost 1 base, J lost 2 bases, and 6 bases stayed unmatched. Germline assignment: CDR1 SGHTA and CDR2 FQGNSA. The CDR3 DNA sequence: TGTGCCAGCAGCTTAGGCCTCAGGGGGCTAAACTATGGCTACACCTTC. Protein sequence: CASSLGLRGLNYGYTF.

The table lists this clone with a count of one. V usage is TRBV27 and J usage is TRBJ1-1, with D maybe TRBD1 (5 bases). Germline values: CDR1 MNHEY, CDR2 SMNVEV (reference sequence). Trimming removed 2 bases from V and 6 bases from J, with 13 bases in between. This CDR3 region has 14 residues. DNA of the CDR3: TGTGCCAGCAGTTTAAAGGTCGGGGGGGCTGAAGCTTTCTTT. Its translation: CASSLKVGGAEAFF.

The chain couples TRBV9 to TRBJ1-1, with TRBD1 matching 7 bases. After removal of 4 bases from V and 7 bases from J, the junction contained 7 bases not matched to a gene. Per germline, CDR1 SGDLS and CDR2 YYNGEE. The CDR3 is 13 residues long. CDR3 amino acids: CASSINRDSEAFF. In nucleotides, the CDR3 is TGTGCCAGCAGCATAAACCGGGACAGTGAAGCTTTCTTT.

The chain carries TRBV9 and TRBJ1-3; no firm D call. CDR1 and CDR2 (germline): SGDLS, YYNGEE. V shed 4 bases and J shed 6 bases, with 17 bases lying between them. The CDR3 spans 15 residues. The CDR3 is CASSPWAGVANTIYF. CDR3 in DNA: TGTGCCAGCAGCCCATGGGCAGGCGTCGCAAACACCATATATTTT.

CDR3 in DNA: TGTGCCAGCAGCGTTCCAGGGGTTCATGGCTACACCTTC. This encodes CASSVPGVHGYTF. The J gene is TRBJ1-2, the V gene TRBV9, with D perhaps TRBD1 (6 bases). The CDR3 is 13 residues long. CDR1 is SGDLS, CDR2 YYNGEE, per germline. V dropped 2 bases and J dropped 6 bases, with 11 bases sitting between them. The full variable domain, its missing parts supplied by reference TRBV9 and TRBJ1-2, is DSGVTQTPKHLITATGQRVTLRCSPRSGDLSVYWYQQSLDQGLQFLIQYYNGEERAKGNILERFSAQQFPDLHSELNLSSLELGDSALYFCASSVPGVHGYTFGSGTRLTVV.

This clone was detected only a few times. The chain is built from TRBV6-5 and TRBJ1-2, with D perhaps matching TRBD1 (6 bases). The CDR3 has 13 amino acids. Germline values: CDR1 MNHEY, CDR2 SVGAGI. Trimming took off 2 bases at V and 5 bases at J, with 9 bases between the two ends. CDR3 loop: CASSYDRIYGYTF. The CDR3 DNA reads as TGTGCCAGCAGTTACGACAGGATATATGGCTACACCTTC.

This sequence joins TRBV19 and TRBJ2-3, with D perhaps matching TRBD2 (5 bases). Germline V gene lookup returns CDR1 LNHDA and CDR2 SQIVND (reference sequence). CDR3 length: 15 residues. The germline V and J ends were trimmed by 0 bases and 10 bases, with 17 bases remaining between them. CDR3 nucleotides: TGTGCCAGTAGTATAGATGGAGACTATAGAGCTGCGCAGTATTTT. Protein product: CASSIDGDYRAAQYF.

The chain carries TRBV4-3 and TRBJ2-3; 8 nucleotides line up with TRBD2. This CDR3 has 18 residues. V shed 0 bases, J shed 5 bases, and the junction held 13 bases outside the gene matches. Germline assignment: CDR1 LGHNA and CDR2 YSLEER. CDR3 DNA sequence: TGCGCCAGCAGCCAAGATTCGGCCCAGCGGGGGCCGGGAGATACGCAGTATTTT. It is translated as CASSQDSAQRGPGDTQYF.

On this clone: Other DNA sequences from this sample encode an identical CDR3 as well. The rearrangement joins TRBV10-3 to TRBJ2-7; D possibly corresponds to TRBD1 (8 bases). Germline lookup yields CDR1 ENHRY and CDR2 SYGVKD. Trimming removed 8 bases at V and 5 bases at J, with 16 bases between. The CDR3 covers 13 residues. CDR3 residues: CAISWTGRDEQYF. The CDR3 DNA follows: TGTGCCATCTCTTGGACAGGGAGGGACGAGCAGTACTTC.

CDR3 DNA: TGCAGCGGGGCCGGGACAGGGGGCACTGAAGCTTTCTTT. This encodes CSGAGTGGTEAFF. The V and J genes are TRBV29-1 and TRBJ1-1; TRBD1 aligns across 11 bases. The CDR3 length is 13 residues. Germline loops: CDR1 SQVTM, CDR2 ANQGSEA. V trimming: 7 bases; J trimming: 4 bases; junction bases outside the gene matches: 5.

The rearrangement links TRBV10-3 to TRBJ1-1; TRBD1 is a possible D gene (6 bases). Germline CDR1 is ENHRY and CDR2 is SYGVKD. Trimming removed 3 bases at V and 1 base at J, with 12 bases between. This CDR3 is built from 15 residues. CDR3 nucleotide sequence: TGTGCCATCAGTGACCCGCGAGGGGGGAACACTGAAGCTTTCTTT. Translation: CAISDPRGGNTEAFF.

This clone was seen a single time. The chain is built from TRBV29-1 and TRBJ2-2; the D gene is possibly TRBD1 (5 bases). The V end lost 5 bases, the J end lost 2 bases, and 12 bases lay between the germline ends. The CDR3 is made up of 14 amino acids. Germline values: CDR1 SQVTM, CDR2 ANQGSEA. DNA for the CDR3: TGCAGCGTTAAGGACATGCTCAACACCGGGGAGCTGTTTTTT. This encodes CSVKDMLNTGELFF.

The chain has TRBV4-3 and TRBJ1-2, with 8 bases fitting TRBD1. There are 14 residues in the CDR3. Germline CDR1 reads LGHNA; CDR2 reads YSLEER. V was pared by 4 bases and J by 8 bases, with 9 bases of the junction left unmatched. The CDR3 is CASSRNSGGPGYTF. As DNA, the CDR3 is TGCGCCAGCAGCCGCAACTCAGGGGGCCCGGGCTACACCTTC.

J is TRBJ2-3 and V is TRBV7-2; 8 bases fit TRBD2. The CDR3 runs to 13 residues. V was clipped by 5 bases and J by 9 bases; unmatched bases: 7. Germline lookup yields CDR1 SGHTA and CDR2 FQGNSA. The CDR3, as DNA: TGTGCCAGCAGCCCGACTTTAGCGGGGACGCAGTATTTT. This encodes CASSPTLAGTQYF.

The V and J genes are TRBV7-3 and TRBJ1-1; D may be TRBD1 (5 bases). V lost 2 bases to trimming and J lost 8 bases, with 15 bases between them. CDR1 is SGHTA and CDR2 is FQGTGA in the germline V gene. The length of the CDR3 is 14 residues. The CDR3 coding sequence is TGTGCCAGCAGCTTAGGAGGGACGGCGGAAGAAGCTTTCTTT. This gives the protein CASSLGGTAEEAFF. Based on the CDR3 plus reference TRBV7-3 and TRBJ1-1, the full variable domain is GAGVSQTPSNKVTEKGKYVELRCDPISGHTALYWYRQSLGQGPEFLIYFQGTGAADDSGLPNDRFFAVRPEGSVSTLKIQRTERGDSAVYLCASSLGGTAEEAFFGQGTRLTVV.

In DNA form, the CDR3 reads TGTGCCAGCAGCTTGCAGCCAGGGGGCGAGACCCAGTACTTC. Its translation: CASSLQPGGETQYF. The V gene is TRBV7-2, the J gene TRBJ2-5; TRBD1 matches at 8 bases. Trimming took 3 bases from V and 5 from J; bases not matched to a gene: 5. Germline lookup yields CDR1 SGHTA and CDR2 FQGNSA. This CDR3 is 14 amino acids long.

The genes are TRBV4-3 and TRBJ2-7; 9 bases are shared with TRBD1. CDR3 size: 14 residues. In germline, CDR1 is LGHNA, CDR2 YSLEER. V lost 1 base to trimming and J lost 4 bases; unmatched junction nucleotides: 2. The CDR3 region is CASSQADRGYEQYF. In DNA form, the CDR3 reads TGCGCCAGCAGCCAAGCGGACAGGGGTTACGAGCAGTACTTC.

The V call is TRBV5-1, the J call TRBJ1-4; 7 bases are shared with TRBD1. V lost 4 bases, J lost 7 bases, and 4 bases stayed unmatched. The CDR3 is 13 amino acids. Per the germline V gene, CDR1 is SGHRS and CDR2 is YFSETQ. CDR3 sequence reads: CASSTTGIEKLFF. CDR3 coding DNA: TGCGCCAGCAGCACGACAGGGATTGAAAAACTGTTTTTT.

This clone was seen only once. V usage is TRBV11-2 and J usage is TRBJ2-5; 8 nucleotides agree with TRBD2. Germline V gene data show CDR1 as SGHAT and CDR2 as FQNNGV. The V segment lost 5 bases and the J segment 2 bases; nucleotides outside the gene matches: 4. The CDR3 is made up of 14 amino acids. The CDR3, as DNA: TGTGCCAGCAGCAGACTAGCGACTCAAGAGACCCAGTACTTC. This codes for CASSRLATQETQYF.

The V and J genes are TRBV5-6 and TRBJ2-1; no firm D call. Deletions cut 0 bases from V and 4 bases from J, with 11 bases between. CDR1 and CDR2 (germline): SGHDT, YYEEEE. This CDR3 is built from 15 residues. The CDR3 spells CASSLGAKMYNEQFF. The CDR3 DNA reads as TGTGCCAGCAGCTTGGGGGCAAAAATGTACAATGAGCAGTTCTTC.

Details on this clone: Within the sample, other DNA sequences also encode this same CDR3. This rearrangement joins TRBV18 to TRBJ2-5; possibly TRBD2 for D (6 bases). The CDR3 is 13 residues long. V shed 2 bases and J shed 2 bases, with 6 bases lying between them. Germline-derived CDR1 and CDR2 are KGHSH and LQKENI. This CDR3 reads CASSPGLQETQYF. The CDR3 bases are TGTGCCAGCTCACCAGGACTACAAGAGACCCAGTACTTC.

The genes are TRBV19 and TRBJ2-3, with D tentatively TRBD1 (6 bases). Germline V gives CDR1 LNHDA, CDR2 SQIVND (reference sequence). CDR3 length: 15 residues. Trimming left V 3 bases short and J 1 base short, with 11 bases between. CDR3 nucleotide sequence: TGTGCCAGTAGTATGTATGGGGGCCGCACAGATACGCAGTATTTT. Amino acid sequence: CASSMYGGRTDTQYF.

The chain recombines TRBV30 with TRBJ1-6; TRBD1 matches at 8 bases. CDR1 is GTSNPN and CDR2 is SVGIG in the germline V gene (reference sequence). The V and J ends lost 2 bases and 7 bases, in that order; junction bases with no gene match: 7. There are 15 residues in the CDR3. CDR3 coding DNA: TGTGCCTGGAGTCTAGGACAGGGAGGCAATTCACCCCTCCACTTT. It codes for CAWSLGQGGNSPLHF.

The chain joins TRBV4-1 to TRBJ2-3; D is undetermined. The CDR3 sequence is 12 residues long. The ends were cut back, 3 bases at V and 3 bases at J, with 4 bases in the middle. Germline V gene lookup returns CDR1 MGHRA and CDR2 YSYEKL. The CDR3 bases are TGCGCCAGCAGCCACACTACAGATACGCAGTATTTT. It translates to CASSHTTDTQYF.

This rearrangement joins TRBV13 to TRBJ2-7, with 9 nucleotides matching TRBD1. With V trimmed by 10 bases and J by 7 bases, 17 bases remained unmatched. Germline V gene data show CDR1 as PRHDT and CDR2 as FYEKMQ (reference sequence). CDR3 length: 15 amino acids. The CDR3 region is CATNLPDRGAWEQYF. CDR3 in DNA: TGTGCCACTAACCTCCCGGACAGGGGTGCGTGGGAGCAGTACTTC.

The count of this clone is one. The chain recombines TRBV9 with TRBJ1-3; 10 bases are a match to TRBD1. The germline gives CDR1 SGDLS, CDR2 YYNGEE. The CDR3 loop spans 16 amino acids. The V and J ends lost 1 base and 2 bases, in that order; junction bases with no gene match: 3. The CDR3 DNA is TGTGCCAGCAGCGTATTGGGACAGGGGACTGGAAACACCATATATTTT. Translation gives CASSVLGQGTGNTIYF. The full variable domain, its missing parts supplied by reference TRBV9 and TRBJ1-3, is DSGVTQTPKHLITATGQRVTLRCSPRSGDLSVYWYQQSLDQGLQFLIQYYNGEERAKGNILERFSAQQFPDLHSELNLSSLELGDSALYFCASSVLGQGTGNTIYFGEGSWLTVV.

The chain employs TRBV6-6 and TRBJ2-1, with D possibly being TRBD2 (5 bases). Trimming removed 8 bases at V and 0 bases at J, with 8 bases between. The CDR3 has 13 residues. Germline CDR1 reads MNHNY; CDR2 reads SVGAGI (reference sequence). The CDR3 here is CASERDSYNEQFF. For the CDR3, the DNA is TGTGCCAGCGAACGGGACTCCTACAATGAGCAGTTCTTC.